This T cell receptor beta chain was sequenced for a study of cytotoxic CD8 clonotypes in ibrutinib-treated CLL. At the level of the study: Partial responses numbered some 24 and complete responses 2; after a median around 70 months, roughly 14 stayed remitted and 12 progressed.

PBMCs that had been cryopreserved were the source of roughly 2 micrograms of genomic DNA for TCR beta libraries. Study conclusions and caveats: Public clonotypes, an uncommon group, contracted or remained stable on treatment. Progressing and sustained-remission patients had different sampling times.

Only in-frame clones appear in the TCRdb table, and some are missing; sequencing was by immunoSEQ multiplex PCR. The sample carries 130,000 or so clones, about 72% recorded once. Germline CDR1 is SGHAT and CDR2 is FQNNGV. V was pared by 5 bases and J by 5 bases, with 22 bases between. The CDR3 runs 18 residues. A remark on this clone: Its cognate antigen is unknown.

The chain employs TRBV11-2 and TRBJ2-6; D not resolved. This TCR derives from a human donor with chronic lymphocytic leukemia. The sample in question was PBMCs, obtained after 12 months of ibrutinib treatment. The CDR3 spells CASSRHSKQQSRANVLTF. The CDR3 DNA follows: TGTGCCAGCAGCCGCCACAGCAAGCAACAAAGTCGGGCCAACGTCCTGACTTTC.